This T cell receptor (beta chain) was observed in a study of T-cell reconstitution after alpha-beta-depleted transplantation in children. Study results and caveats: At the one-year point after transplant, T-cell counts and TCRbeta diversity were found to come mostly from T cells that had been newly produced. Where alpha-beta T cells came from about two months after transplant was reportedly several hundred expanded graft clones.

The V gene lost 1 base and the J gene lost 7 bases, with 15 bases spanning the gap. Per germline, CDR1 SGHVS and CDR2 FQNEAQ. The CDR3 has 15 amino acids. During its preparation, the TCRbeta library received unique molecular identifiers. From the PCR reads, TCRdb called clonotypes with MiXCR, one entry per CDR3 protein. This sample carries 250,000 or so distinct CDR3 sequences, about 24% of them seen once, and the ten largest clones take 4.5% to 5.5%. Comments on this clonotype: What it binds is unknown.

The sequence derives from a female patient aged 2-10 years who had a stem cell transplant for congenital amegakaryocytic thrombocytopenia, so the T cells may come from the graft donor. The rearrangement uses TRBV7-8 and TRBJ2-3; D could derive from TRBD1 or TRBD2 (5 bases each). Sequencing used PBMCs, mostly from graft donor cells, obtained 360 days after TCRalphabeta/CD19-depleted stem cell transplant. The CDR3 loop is CASSLGGISTNTQYF. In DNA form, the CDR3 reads TGTGCCAGCAGCTTAGGGGGGATTAGTACAAATACGCAGTATTTT.